A selection of T cell receptor beta chains follows, all from one sample in a study of blood T cell repertoires in COVID-19. Only in-frame clones appear in the TCRdb table, and some are missing; sequencing was by immunoSEQ multiplex PCR. The data show more than 100,000 clones, about 89% seen once. The sample taken for sequencing was peripheral blood. The receptors derive from a woman aged 60-75 years with acute or convalescent COVID-19. Both conserved end residues are part of each CDR3. The order of the fields is CDR3 DNA, CDR3 protein, clone size, J gene, V gene, D gene. A D gene is named only where the DNA matches it firmly. Clone sizes are given selectively: once, few, many, or a class where the clone is expanded.

CDR3nt: TGTGCCAGCAGTTACTCCCCTAGCGGAGGTGGGGAAGGGCAGTTCTTC; CDR3aa: CASSYSPSGGGEGQFF; abundance: -; j_gene: TRBJ2-1; v_gene: TRBV6-2/TRBV6-3; d_gene: TRBD2
CDR3nt: TGTGCCAGCAGTGAACGACGGGACAGGGGGCGTAGTGAAGCTTTCTTT; CDR3aa: CASSERRDRGRSEAFF; abundance: -; j_gene: TRBJ1-1; v_gene: TRBV6-1; d_gene: TRBD1
CDR3nt: TGTGCCAGCTCACCTAGCGGGAGCTCCTACAATGAGCAGTTCTTC; CDR3aa: CASSPSGSSYNEQFF; abundance: few; j_gene: TRBJ2-1; v_gene: TRBV18; d_gene: TRBD2
CDR3nt: TGTGCCAGCAGCTTAATAGCGGGAGGTTTTGCAGATACGCAGTATTTT; CDR3aa: CASSLIAGGFADTQYF; abundance: -; j_gene: TRBJ2-3; v_gene: TRBV7-3; d_gene: TRBD2
CDR3nt: TGCGCCAGCACCATTACAGACAGGAACACTGAAGCTTTCTTT; CDR3aa: CASTITDRNTEAFF; abundance: -; j_gene: TRBJ1-1; v_gene: TRBV4-1; d_gene: -
CDR3nt: TGTGCCAGCAGTTCTCTCCTTGCGGAAGCCGGGGGCGGGGAGCTGTTTTTT; CDR3aa: CASSSLLAEAGGGELFF; abundance: -; j_gene: TRBJ2-2; v_gene: TRBV28; d_gene: -
CDR3nt: TGTGCCAGCAGCTTAGGAGCCTCAGGGGGAAACTCTGGAAACACCATATATTTT; CDR3aa: CASSLGASGGNSGNTIYF; abundance: -; j_gene: TRBJ1-3; v_gene: TRBV7-6; d_gene: TRBD1
CDR3nt: TGTGCCAGCAGTCGCACAGCTACCGGGGAGCTGTTTTTT; CDR3aa: CASSRTATGELFF; abundance: -; j_gene: TRBJ2-2; v_gene: TRBV12-3/TRBV12-4; d_gene: -
CDR3nt: TGTGCCAGCACTACACAGGGACTAGGTGGCTACACCTTC; CDR3aa: CASTTQGLGGYTF; abundance: -; j_gene: TRBJ1-2; v_gene: TRBV12-3/TRBV12-4; d_gene: -
CDR3nt: TGTGCCAGCAGTTTATCGGCGGGAGGAGCGTCCTACGAGCAGTACTTC; CDR3aa: CASSLSAGGASYEQYF; abundance: -; j_gene: TRBJ2-7; v_gene: TRBV28; d_gene: TRBD2
CDR3nt: TGTGCCAGCAGCGGGACTAGCGGATCCTACAATGAGCAGTTCTTC; CDR3aa: CASSGTSGSYNEQFF; abundance: -; j_gene: TRBJ2-1; v_gene: TRBV6-5; d_gene: TRBD2
CDR3nt: TGTGCCGGACACAGGGATCCCAACACCATATATTTT; CDR3aa: CAGHRDPNTIYF; abundance: -; j_gene: TRBJ1-3; v_gene: TRBV30; d_gene: -
CDR3nt: TGTGCCAGCAGTTTATACAGGGGTGGTGAAGCTTTCTTT; CDR3aa: CASSLYRGGEAFF; abundance: -; j_gene: TRBJ1-1; v_gene: TRBV12-3/TRBV12-4; d_gene: TRBD1
CDR3nt: TGTGCCAGCAGCCCTGGACTACCCCCCTACAATGAGCAGTTCTTC; CDR3aa: CASSPGLPPYNEQFF; abundance: few; j_gene: TRBJ2-1; v_gene: TRBV7-6; d_gene: -
CDR3nt: TGTGCCAGCAGTTTCGGACAGGGCTATGGCTACACCTTC; CDR3aa: CASSFGQGYGYTF; abundance: -; j_gene: TRBJ1-2; v_gene: TRBV27; d_gene: TRBD1
CDR3nt: TGTGCCAGCAGTTCCCAGGGGGCCGGGGGGACCGGGGAGCTGTTTTTT; CDR3aa: CASSSQGAGGTGELFF; abundance: once; j_gene: TRBJ2-2; v_gene: TRBV2; d_gene: -
CDR3nt: TGTGCCAGCAGTCCTATTACAGGGTACTATGGCTACACCTTC; CDR3aa: CASSPITGYYGYTF; abundance: -; j_gene: TRBJ1-2; v_gene: TRBV27; d_gene: -
CDR3nt: TGTGCCAGCAGCTTAATCGAAAGGTGTCTAGCGGATCCACCCTCCTACGAGCAGTACTTC; CDR3aa: CASSLIERCLADPPSYEQYF; abundance: -; j_gene: TRBJ2-7; v_gene: TRBV7-3; d_gene: TRBD2
CDR3nt: TGTGCCTGGGGACCGGGACAGGTGGATGAAAAACTGTTTTTT; CDR3aa: CAWGPGQVDEKLFF; abundance: -; j_gene: TRBJ1-4; v_gene: TRBV30; d_gene: TRBD1
CDR3nt: TGTGCCAGCAGGACTGGACAAAAGGCTTTCTTT; CDR3aa: CASRTGQKAFF; abundance: -; j_gene: TRBJ1-1; v_gene: TRBV6-6; d_gene: -
CDR3nt: TGTGCCAGCTCCAGGGGACAAGAGACCCAGTACTTC; CDR3aa: CASSRGQETQYF; abundance: -; j_gene: TRBJ2-5; v_gene: TRBV18; d_gene: -
CDR3nt: TGCGCCAGCAGCTTACAGGACCTCAATTCACCCCTCCACTTT; CDR3aa: CASSLQDLNSPLHF; abundance: -; j_gene: TRBJ1-6; v_gene: TRBV5-1; d_gene: -
CDR3nt: TGTGCCAGCAGCTTGGGGGCCGAAAATTCACCCCTCCACTTT; CDR3aa: CASSLGAENSPLHF; abundance: -; j_gene: TRBJ1-6; v_gene: TRBV5-4; d_gene: -
CDR3nt: TGTGCTAGTGGTTTGGGACAGCGCACAGATACGCAGTATTTT; CDR3aa: CASGLGQRTDTQYF; abundance: -; j_gene: TRBJ2-3; v_gene: TRBV12-5; d_gene: -
CDR3nt: TGTGCCTGGAGTGTTTCAGGGGGTCGGGCTAATGAAAAACTGTTTTTT; CDR3aa: CAWSVSGGRANEKLFF; abundance: -; j_gene: TRBJ1-4; v_gene: TRBV30; d_gene: TRBD1